This T cell receptor (beta chain) was sequenced in a study of quantifying T cell responses using KT2 cells. At the level of the study: cDNA was made from DNase-treated RNA using alpha and beta constant primers. A predetermined fluorescence threshold ended the second PCR, run as a qPCR. The T4 ligation step was estimated to exceed 8% efficiency under optimum conditions. Broader study findings: Detection of KT2 sequences held at the lowest tested level, about one cell per 100,000 PBMC.

A word on this clonotype: Its antigen is currently unknown.

An oligo carrying a UMI was ligated to the cDNA 3' end. An equimolar mix of RC1.1 and RC1.2 primed the beta chain across TRBC1 and TRBC2. A single record per CDR3 protein comes from TCRdb applying MiXCR to the UMI-ligation and nested PCR reads. The table lists about 32,000 distinct CDR3 sequences, roughly 7.2% of them singletons, with approximately 14% in the top ten. This CDR3 has 15 residues. Germline CDR1 SGDLS, CDR2 YYNGEE. Trimming left V 0 bases short and J 7 bases short, with 17 bases between. Unfractionated PBMC were spiked with known numbers of KT2 clone cells. The rearrangement links TRBV9 to TRBJ2-7; possible D gene TRBD1, 5 bases. The specimen sequenced was PBMCs spiked with cells of the T cell clone KT2. The clonotype comes from a human donor. The CDR3 sequence: CASSVEWQGRSEQYF. The CDR3 bases are TGTGCCAGCAGCGTAGAGTGGCAGGGTAGATCTGAGCAGTACTTC.